Listed below are T cell receptor beta chains from one sample, sequenced in a study of blood T cell repertoires in COVID-19. Measured with immunoSEQ multiplex PCR; TCRdb has only the in-frame clones, and not every one. The sample contains some 240,000 clones, around 85% of which appear only once. Sequencing used peripheral blood. The source of these receptors is a woman aged 70 to 79 with COVID-19, enrolled during active disease. The CDR3 runs from the conserved cysteine through the conserved F or W. D genes are given only for firm matches. A row's size may be missing; if present it is once, few, many or a size class.

TGTGCCAGCAGCCCTAGCGGGGGTGCGGCCGGGGAGCTGTTTTTT | CASSPSGGAAGELFF | TRBJ2-2 | few | TRBD2 | TRBV11-3
TGTGCCAGCAGCCCTAATGGACAGGGACTGGTTAACTATGGCTACACCTTC | CASSPNGQGLVNYGYTF | TRBJ1-2 | NA | TRBD1 | TRBV11-2
TGTGCCAGCAGTTTATACGGGACAACCAATCAGCCCCAGCATTTT | CASSLYGTTNQPQHF | TRBJ1-5 | NA | NA | TRBV27
TGTGCCAGCAGCGGAACAGGGTATGGGGATTCACCCCTCCACTTT | CASSGTGYGDSPLHF | TRBJ1-6 | NA | NA | TRBV6-2/TRBV6-3
TGTGCCACCAGCAGAGATCCGGGGGGGGATCAGCCCCAGCATTTT | CATSRDPGGDQPQHF | TRBJ1-5 | NA | NA | TRBV15
TGCGCCAGCAGTGAGGGACTAGGAGCCTACGAGCAGTACTTC | CASSEGLGAYEQYF | TRBJ2-7 | once | TRBD2 | TRBV10-2
TGTGCCAGCTCACCGTACGGGAGTAGCGACATTCAGTACTTC | CASSPYGSSDIQYF | TRBJ2-4 | NA | NA | TRBV18
TGTGCCAGCAGCTTAGTCACAGTGGCTAATCCTAAATGGCCCCAGCATTTT | CASSLVTVANPKWPQHF | TRBJ1-5 | NA | NA | TRBV7-8
TGTGCCAGCAGACCTGGACAGGGACGGGACTATGGCTACACCTTC | CASRPGQGRDYGYTF | TRBJ1-2 | NA | TRBD1 | TRBV7-6
TGCGCCAGCAGCCAAGAGGCCAACATGAACACTGAAGCTTTCTTT | CASSQEANMNTEAFF | TRBJ1-1 | NA | NA | TRBV4-3
TGTGCCAGCATCCTGGGACTAGCGGCAGTCAATGAGCAGTTCTTC | CASILGLAAVNEQFF | TRBJ2-1 | NA | TRBD2 | TRBV2
TGTGCCGTCGAGGACAGGGGCTCTGGAAACACCATATATTTT | CAVEDRGSGNTIYF | TRBJ1-3 | NA | TRBD1 | TRBV19
TGTGCCAGCAGCTCTGGGACTAGCGGGGGTCCGTACGAGCAGTACTTC | CASSSGTSGGPYEQYF | TRBJ2-7 | NA | TRBD2 | TRBV7-8
TGTGCCAGCAGCTTATATCCGGGAGTCGGCTCTGGGGCCAACGTCCTGACTTTC | CASSLYPGVGSGANVLTF | TRBJ2-6 | few | NA | TRBV7-3
TGTGCCAGCAGCCAAGTCTGGGCAGAAAATTCACCCCTCCACTTT | CASSQVWAENSPLHF | TRBJ1-6 | NA | NA | TRBV3-1/TRBV3-2
TGTGCCAGCAGTCCCGACAGGTATAGCAATCAGCCCCAGCATTTT | CASSPDRYSNQPQHF | TRBJ1-5 | NA | NA | TRBV6-2/TRBV6-3
TGTGCCAGTAGTCTTAACAGGGCTAGCAATCAGCCCCAGCATTTT | CASSLNRASNQPQHF | TRBJ1-5 | NA | NA | TRBV19
TGTGCCAGCAGCCAAGGATCAGGGGGCTATGGAACAGATACGCAGTATTTT | CASSQGSGGYGTDTQYF | TRBJ2-3 | NA | TRBD1 | TRBV11-2
TGTGCCAGCAGTCTAAAAGAATATTCACCCCTCCACTTT | CASSLKEYSPLHF | TRBJ1-6 | NA | NA | TRBV27
TGTGCCAGCACCCGACGGGAAGCGGGAGGTCGCGAGCAGTACTTC | CASTRREAGGREQYF | TRBJ2-7 | NA | TRBD2 | TRBV6-6
TGTGCCAGCAGTGGCGCAGGGGACCACTCTGGGGCCAACGTCCTGACTTTC | CASSGAGDHSGANVLTF | TRBJ2-6 | NA | NA | TRBV6-2/TRBV6-3
TGCGCCAGCAGCCAAGATCTTGGGGGGAATCGGCCCCAGCATTTT | CASSQDLGGNRPQHF | TRBJ1-5 | once | NA | TRBV4-3